A single T cell receptor beta chain is shown here with its context. Its antigen is unknown. There are 14 residues in the CDR3. Trimming removed 7 bases at V and 2 bases at J, with 14 bases between. Germline V gives CDR1 SGHRS, CDR2 YFSETQ. Each donor's status was that of a healthy bone marrow donor. The entry originates in a study of cytomegalovirus exposure and HLA in healthy donors. Study-level points and caveats: In vitro work confirmed that a few CMV-associated chains recognize CMV antigens. The investigators catalogued 150 to 200 TCR beta chains as cytomegalovirus-associated.

PCR primers comprised 60 Vbeta and 13 Jbeta primers. The data were produced by immunoSEQ multiplex PCR, yet TCRdb's version contains in-frame clones alone and is incomplete. The sample has 85,000 to 90,000 clones; approximately 79% are singletons. The clonotype originates from a man aged 25 to 40 in good health and CMV-seronegative. This chain links TRBV5-1 with TRBJ2-3, with D perhaps TRBD1 (6 bases). The specimen sequenced was PBMCs. Here the CDR3 reads CASSLDSTTDTQYF. As DNA, the CDR3 is TGCGCCAGCTCACTGGACAGCACCACAGATACGCAGTATTTT.